This is a list of T cell receptor beta chains from one sample in a study of OX40 agonist ivuxolimab in advanced cancers. The repertoire was sequenced with immunoSEQ multiplex PCR; TCRdb's copy has only in-frame clones and lacks some. The sample lists around 15,000 clones, 60% to 85% seen once, with around 12% in the top ten. The sequences come from CD4+ or CD8+ T cells sorted from blood, collected in a trial of the OX40 agonist ivuxolimab. The receptors here all came from an adult with an advanced solid tumor such as melanoma, head and neck, liver or kidney cancer. CDR3s include the opening cysteine and the closing phenylalanine or tryptophan. The D gene is left open where the match is weak. Some rows mark clone size as missing; the rest say once, few, many or name a class of expanded clone.

J gene	D gene	V gene	clone size	CDR3 DNA	CDR3 protein
TRBJ2-7	-	TRBV5-6	-	TGTGCCAGCAGCTTAGGGGGTTTGGACTACGAGCAGTACTTC	CASSLGGLDYEQYF
TRBJ1-6	TRBD1	TRBV5-1	once	TGCGCCAGCAGCTTGGGGGACAGATATTCACCCCTCCACTTT	CASSLGDRYSPLHF
TRBJ2-1	-	TRBV29-1	-	TGCAGCGTTGAAGACCCCGGACAGTCGTCCTACAATGAGCAGTTCTTC	CSVEDPGQSSYNEQFF
TRBJ2-1	-	TRBV7-3	-	TGTGCCAGCAGCTTTGGAGAGAATGAGCAGTTCTTC	CASSFGENEQFF
TRBJ1-1	-	TRBV20-1	-	TGCAGTGCGAGACCTTGGGGTGAAGCTTTCTTT	CSARPWGEAFF
TRBJ1-5	TRBD1	TRBV6-1	few	TGTGCCAGCAGGGACAGGATGGGCAATCAGCCCCAGCATTTT	CASRDRMGNQPQHF
TRBJ1-3	-	TRBV5-4	-	TGTGCCAGCAGCCAACCCGGGAACACCATATATTTT	CASSQPGNTIYF
TRBJ2-1	-	TRBV4-1	medium-sized	TGCGCCAGCAGCCAAGGACTAGTCGGGAGCTCCTACAATGAGCAGTTCTTC	CASSQGLVGSSYNEQFF
TRBJ2-7	-	TRBV5-1	-	TGTGCCAGCAGCTTGGTCAGGAGTGTGTCCGAGCAGTACTTC	CASSLVRSVSEQYF
TRBJ1-4	-	TRBV4-1	-	TGCGCCAGCAGCCTCGGGGAGGGAGGGGAAAAACTGTTTTTT	CASSLGEGGEKLFF
TRBJ2-5	-	TRBV11-1	-	TGTGCCAGCAGCCTTGGAAGGACCAGCTCTATCCCCCAAGAGACCCAGTACTTC	CASSLGRTSSIPQETQYF
TRBJ1-1	-	TRBV9	-	TGTGCCAGCAGCGTAGCTGGGAACACTGAAGCTTTCTTT	CASSVAGNTEAFF
TRBJ1-4	TRBD1	TRBV27	-	TGTGCCAGCAGTTCCTCGACAGGGGGATATGAAAAACTGTTTTTT	CASSSSTGGYEKLFF
TRBJ2-7	-	TRBV10-3	large	TGTGCCATCAGCCCAGGGGGGATTTACGAGCAGTACTTC	CAISPGGIYEQYF
TRBJ2-1	-	TRBV5-6	once	TGTGCCAGCAGCTTGGAGGCGGCAGCTTACCCCTCCTACAATGAGCAGTTCTTC	CASSLEAAAYPSYNEQFF
TRBJ2-7	-	TRBV19	once	TGTGCCAGTAGTCGACGGGACGGATCCTACGAGCAGTACTTC	CASSRRDGSYEQYF
TRBJ2-5	-	TRBV6-5	-	TGTGCCAGCAGTTTAGCCTCGAAGGAGACCCAGTACTTC	CASSLASKETQYF
TRBJ1-4	-	TRBV6-6	-	TGTGCCAGCATGAAAGGGACCGAGGTTGAAAAACTGTTTTTT	CASMKGTEVEKLFF
TRBJ2-3	-	TRBV4-1	-	TGCGCCAGCAGCCAAGCCGGGACCCGCACAGATACGCAGTATTTT	CASSQAGTRTDTQYF
TRBJ2-7	TRBD1	TRBV5-5	-	TGTGCCAGCAGCTTGTCAGGACAGGATTCCTACGAGCAGTACTTC	CASSLSGQDSYEQYF
TRBJ1-1	-	TRBV21-1	-	TGTGCCAGCCGGTGGGGGAAGACTGAAGCTTTCTTT	CASRWGKTEAFF
TRBJ2-4	-	TRBV2	-	TGTGCCAGCAGTGAACCTTGGGGGGAACAAGAGTACTTC	CASSEPWGEQEYF
TRBJ2-1	-	TRBV4-2	-	TGTGCCAGCAGCCAAGAGGGTTTTCGCAGGGACAATGAGCAGTTCTTC	CASSQEGFRRDNEQFF
TRBJ1-6	-	TRBV25-1	-	TGTGCCAGCAGTGGGGGGGTCCAGGGTTATAATTCACCCCTCCACTTT	CASSGGVQGYNSPLHF
TRBJ1-5	-	TRBV18	-	TGTGCCAGCTCGCCAGCGGGGTTAGGGAATCAGCCCCAGCATTTT	CASSPAGLGNQPQHF
TRBJ2-7	-	TRBV25-1	-	TGTGCCAGCAGTGAATGGGCCGAAAACTACGAGCAGTACTTC	CASSEWAENYEQYF
TRBJ2-2	TRBD1	TRBV19	-	TGTGCCAGTAGTGGCCGGGACAGGGGTGTTAACACCGGGGAGCTGTTTTTT	CASSGRDRGVNTGELFF
TRBJ1-2	TRBD1	TRBV27	medium-sized	TGTGCCAGCAGTTCTTTGACAGGGAGTGGCTACACCTTC	CASSSLTGSGYTF
TRBJ2-5	TRBD1	TRBV19	-	TGTGCCAGTGTGGACAGGGTATGGGGGACCCAGTACTTC	CASVDRVWGTQYF
TRBJ1-5	-	TRBV10-3	-	TGTGCCATCAGTGAGGACTTGGATAGCAATCAGCCCCAGCATTTT	CAISEDLDSNQPQHF
TRBJ2-5	-	TRBV9	-	TGTGCCAGCAGCTCGATCGGGACACCCCGTAGAGAGACCCAGTACTTC	CASSSIGTPRRETQYF
TRBJ1-6	-	TRBV28	-	TGTGCCAGCAGTTCTCAAGACTTAATCGCGTATAATTCACCCCTCCACTTT	CASSSQDLIAYNSPLHF
TRBJ2-7	-	TRBV4-3	-	TGCGCCAGCAGCCAAGAGTGGGGGACAAACTACGAGCAGTACTTC	CASSQEWGTNYEQYF
TRBJ2-2	TRBD1	TRBV13	-	TGTGCCAGCAGCTTCTGGGACAGGGGGACCGGGGAGCTGTTTTTT	CASSFWDRGTGELFF
TRBJ2-2	TRBD1	TRBV4-3	-	TGCGCCAGCAGCCCCGACAGGGGGTTTAGCACCGGGGAGCTGTTTTTT	CASSPDRGFSTGELFF
TRBJ2-1	TRBD1	TRBV11-3	-	TGTGCCAGCAGCTCCCAAAACAGGGGCTCCTACAATGAGCAGTTCTTC	CASSSQNRGSYNEQFF
TRBJ1-2	TRBD1	TRBV6-1	few	TGTGCCAGCAGCTACGGACAGGGGTCCTATGGCTACACCTTC	CASSYGQGSYGYTF
TRBJ1-1	-	TRBV6-1	-	TGTGCCACGACGACGGGCACTGAAGCTTTCTTT	CATTTGTEAFF
TRBJ2-5	-	TRBV4-2	-	TGTGCCAGCAGCCCCACGGTGACGTTATCGGGGGAGACCCAGTACTTC	CASSPTVTLSGETQYF